These 11 T cell receptor beta chains share one sample of origin, sequenced in a study of blood T cell repertoires in COVID-19. Generated by immunoSEQ multiplex PCR, the TCRdb table keeps only in-frame clones and is missing some. The table lists a few hundred thousand clones, about 90% of them singletons. The material sequenced was peripheral blood. The receptors come from a man aged 60 to 75 with acute or convalescent COVID-19.

The V call is TRBV25-1, the J call TRBJ1-3; D not resolved. The V gene lost 2 bases and the J gene lost 0 bases, with 11 bases spanning the gap. The germline CDR1 and CDR2 sequences are MGHDK and SYGVNS. There are 16 residues in the CDR3. The CDR3 loop reads CASSEQREISGNTIYF. As DNA, the CDR3 is TGTGCCAGCAGTGAACAACGGGAAATCTCTGGAAACACCATATATTTT.

This clone was picked up one time. This chain connects TRBV6-2 or TRBV6-3 to TRBJ2-5; TRBD2 matches 8 bases. This CDR3 region has 16 residues. V lost 0 bases to trimming and J lost 3 bases; unmatched junction nucleotides: 6. Germline CDR1 and CDR2: MNHEY and SVGEGT. The CDR3 sequence: CASSYSAGTSKETQYF. CDR3 sequence (DNA): TGTGCCAGCAGTTACTCGGCCGGGACTAGTAAAGAGACCCAGTACTTC.

This clone was observed a few times. V and J are TRBV5-4 and TRBJ1-6; no clear D. The V gene's germline CDR1 is SGHNT and CDR2 YYREEE (reference sequence). V was cut by 6 bases and J by 5 bases, with 15 bases left in between. This CDR3 is built from 15 residues. The CDR3 loop is CASNQQSSNNSPLHF. DNA for the CDR3: TGTGCCAGCAACCAACAGAGTTCCAATAATTCACCCCTCCACTTT.

The chain joins TRBV18 to TRBJ2-5, with 8 bases lining up with TRBD1. The germline V gene has CDR1 KGHSH and CDR2 LQKENI. Unmatched junction bases numbered 7, after V lost 6 bases and J lost 4 bases. This CDR3 region has 14 residues. Here the CDR3 DNA reads TGTGCCAGCTCTCCCGACAGGGGAACAGAGACCCAGTACTTC. Translating it yields CASSPDRGTETQYF.

The chain combines TRBV6-4 with TRBJ1-5, with D hard to call. CDR3 length equals 14 residues. V lost 0 bases, J lost 5 bases, and 8 bases lay in between. Germline V lookup: CDR1 MRHNA, CDR2 SNTAGT. The DNA for the CDR3 is TGTGCCAGCAGTGACTCGGGAGGAGATCAGCCCCAGCATTTT. Amino acid sequence: CASSDSGGDQPQHF.

This chain connects TRBV27 to TRBJ1-2, with D possibly TRBD1 on 6 matching bases. The V gene lost 5 bases and the J gene lost 2 bases, with 12 bases spanning the gap. The CDR3 is 14 amino acids. Per the germline V gene, CDR1 is MNHEY and CDR2 is SMNVEV (reference sequence). The CDR3 DNA reads TGTGCCAGCAGTCCCTTCGGACAGAACTATGGCTACACCTTC. Encoded protein: CASSPFGQNYGYTF.

In this sample, this clone turned up many times. The chain employs TRBV30 and TRBJ1-3; no clear D. The CDR3 runs to 14 residues. Between the trimmed V and J ends, which lost 8 bases and 0 bases, there was a span of 14 bases. The germline V gene has CDR1 GTSNPN and CDR2 SVGIG (reference sequence). The CDR3 nucleotides read TGTGCCGGCCGGGTGCGAAACTCTGGAAACACCATATATTTT. It yields the protein CAGRVRNSGNTIYF.

This clone has a handful of counts. The chain uses TRBV7-2 and TRBJ2-7; 10 bases fit TRBD2. Trimming cost V 2 bases and J 3 bases; bases outside gene matches: 4. The length of the CDR3 is 15 residues. CDR1 SGHTA and CDR2 FQGNSA come from the germline V gene. CDR3 region: CASSLTSGISYEQYF. For the CDR3, the DNA is TGTGCCAGCAGCTTAACTAGCGGGATAAGCTACGAGCAGTACTTC.

The V call is TRBV18, the J call TRBJ2-2; D is possibly TRBD1 (5 bases). Trimming cost V 2 bases and J 5 bases, with 12 bases left between them. The length of the CDR3 is 15 residues. Germline V gene data show CDR1 as KGHSH and CDR2 as LQKENI. Here the CDR3 DNA reads TGTGCCAGCTCACCAGGTACAAGGGGAACCGGGGAGCTGTTTTTT. Residues: CASSPGTRGTGELFF.

The chain carries TRBV11-3 and TRBJ2-7; TRBD1 matches 8 bases. Germline lookup yields CDR1 SGHNT and CDR2 YENEEA. This CDR3 has 14 residues. V lost 5 bases, J lost 1 base, and 4 bases stayed unmatched. CDR3 coding DNA: TGTGCCAGCAGCACGGGACAGGCTTCCTACGAGCAGTACTTC. Residues: CASSTGQASYEQYF. Based on the CDR3 plus reference TRBV11-3 and TRBJ2-7, the full variable domain is EAGVVQSPRYKIIEKKQPVAFWCNPISGHNTLYWYLQNLGQGPELLIRYENEEAVDDSQLPKDRFSAERLKGVDSTLKIQPAELGDSAVYLCASSTGQASYEQYFGPGTRLTVT.

J is TRBJ2-2 and V is TRBV28, with D possibly TRBD1 on 6 matching bases. The CDR3 covers 15 residues. From germline, CDR1 is MDHEN and CDR2 SYDVKM. V dropped 6 bases and J dropped 7 bases, with 18 bases sitting between them. CDR3 DNA sequence: TGTGCCAGCAGATTCCGACAGGTCGTTGGCGGGGAGCTGTTTTTT. Its protein is CASRFRQVVGGELFF. Together with reference TRBV28 and TRBJ2-2, the CDR3 gives the full variable domain: DVKVTQSSRYLVKRTGEKVFLECVQDMDHENMFWYRQDPGLGLRLIYFSYDVKMKEKGDIPEGYSVSREKKERFSLILESASTNQTSMYLCASRFRQVVGGELFFGEGSRLTVL.